Below, one T cell receptor (beta chain) is given with its context. Its antigen remains unknown. Stimulus-free culture yielded autoproliferating CFSE-dim and non-proliferating CFSE-high T cells, each sequenced separately. Cultures began with roughly 5x10^7 CFSE-labeled PBMCs, unstimulated for more than 6 days, with replicate wells pooled. The PBMCs received about 0.51 uM CFSE and serum-free culture with no added stimuli. The data were taken from a study of memory B cells and T cells in multiple sclerosis. Points from the study as a whole: Shared clonotype counts depended on differing compartment clone-set sizes and were normalized.

The data were produced by immunoSEQ multiplex PCR, yet TCRdb's version contains in-frame clones alone and is incomplete. The sample carries about 32,000 clones, roughly 86% recorded once. Germline CDR1 MDHEN, CDR2 SYDVKM. V shed 8 bases and J 4 bases; nucleotides not matched to a gene: 7. This CDR3 is built from 14 residues. The specimen sequenced was PBMCs from blood kept in culture. The source is a human donor with multiple sclerosis. This chain links TRBV28 with TRBJ2-1, with 8 bases lining up with TRBD2. CDR3 coding DNA: TGTGCCAGCCGCGGGGGGCTCCCATACAATGAGCAGTTCTTC. Protein: CASRGGLPYNEQFF. Full variable domain (rest looked up from reference TRBV28 and TRBJ2-1): DVKVTQSSRYLVKRTGEKVFLECVQDMDHENMFWYRQDPGLGLRLIYFSYDVKMKEKGDIPEGYSVSREKKERFSLILESASTNQTSMYLCASRGGLPYNEQFFGPGTRLTVL.